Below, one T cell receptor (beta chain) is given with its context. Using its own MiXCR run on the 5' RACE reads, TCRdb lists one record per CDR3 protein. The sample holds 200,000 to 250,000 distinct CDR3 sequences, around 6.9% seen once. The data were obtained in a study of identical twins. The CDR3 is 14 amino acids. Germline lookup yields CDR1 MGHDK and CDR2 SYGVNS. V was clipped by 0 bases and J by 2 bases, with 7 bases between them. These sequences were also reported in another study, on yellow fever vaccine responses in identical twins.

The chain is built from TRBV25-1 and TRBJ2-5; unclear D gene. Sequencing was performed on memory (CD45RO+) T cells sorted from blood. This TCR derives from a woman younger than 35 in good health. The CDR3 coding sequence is TGTGCCAGCAGTGAATATCTTCGGCAAGAGACCCAGTACTTC. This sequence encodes CASSEYLRQETQYF.